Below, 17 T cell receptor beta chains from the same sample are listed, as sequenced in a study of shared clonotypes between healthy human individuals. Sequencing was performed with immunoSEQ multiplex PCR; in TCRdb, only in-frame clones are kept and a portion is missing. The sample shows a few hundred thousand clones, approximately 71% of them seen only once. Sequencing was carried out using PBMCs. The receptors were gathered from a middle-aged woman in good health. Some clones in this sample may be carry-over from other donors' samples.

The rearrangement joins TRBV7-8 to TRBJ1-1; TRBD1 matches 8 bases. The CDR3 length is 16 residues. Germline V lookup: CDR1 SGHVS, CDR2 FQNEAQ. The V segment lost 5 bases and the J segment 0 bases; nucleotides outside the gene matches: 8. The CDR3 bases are TGTGCCAGCAGCCTTGGACAGGGCTGGGTGAACACTGAAGCTTTCTTT. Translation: CASSLGQGWVNTEAFF. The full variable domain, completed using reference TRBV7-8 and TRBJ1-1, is GAGVSQSPRYKVAKRGQDVALRCDPISGHVSLFWYQQALGQGPEFLTYFQNEAQLDKSGLPSDRFFAERPEGSVSTLKIQRTQQEDSAVYLCASSLGQGWVNTEAFFGQGTRLTVV.

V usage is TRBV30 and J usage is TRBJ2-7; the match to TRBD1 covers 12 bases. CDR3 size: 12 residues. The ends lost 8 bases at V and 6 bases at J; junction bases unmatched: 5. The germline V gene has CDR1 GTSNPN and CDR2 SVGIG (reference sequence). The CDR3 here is CARGTGGVEQYF. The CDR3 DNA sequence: TGTGCCAGGGGGACAGGGGGCGTCGAGCAGTACTTC.

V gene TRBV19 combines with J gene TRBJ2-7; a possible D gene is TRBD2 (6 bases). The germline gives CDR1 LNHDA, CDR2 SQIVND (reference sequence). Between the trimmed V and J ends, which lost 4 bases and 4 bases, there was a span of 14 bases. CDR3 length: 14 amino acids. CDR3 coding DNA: TGTGCCAGTAGTACTACTAGCCTCTTGTACGAGCAGTACTTC. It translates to CASSTTSLLYEQYF.

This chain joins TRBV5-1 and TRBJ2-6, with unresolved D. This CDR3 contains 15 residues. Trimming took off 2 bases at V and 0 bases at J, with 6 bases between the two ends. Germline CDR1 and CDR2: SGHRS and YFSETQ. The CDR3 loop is CASSFRNSGANVLTF. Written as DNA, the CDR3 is TGCGCCAGCAGCTTTAGGAACTCTGGGGCCAACGTCCTGACTTTC.

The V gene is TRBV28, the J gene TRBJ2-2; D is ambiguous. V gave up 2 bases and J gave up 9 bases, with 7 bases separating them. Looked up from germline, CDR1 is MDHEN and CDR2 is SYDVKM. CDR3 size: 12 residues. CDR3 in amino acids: CASSLNRRELFF. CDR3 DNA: TGTGCCAGCAGTTTAAACCGGCGGGAGCTGTTTTTT.

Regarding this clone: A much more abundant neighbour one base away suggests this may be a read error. Written as DNA, the CDR3 is TGCAGCGTTGTGCATGGTTCCGGGGGGGCCGGCGAGCAGTACTTC. Its translation is CSVVHGSGGAGEQYF. The V call is TRBV29-1, the J call TRBJ2-7, with TRBD2 matching over 8 bases. The V gene's germline CDR1 is SQVTM and CDR2 ANQGSEA. This CDR3 region has 15 residues. The V segment lost 4 bases and the J segment 6 bases; nucleotides outside the gene matches: 14.

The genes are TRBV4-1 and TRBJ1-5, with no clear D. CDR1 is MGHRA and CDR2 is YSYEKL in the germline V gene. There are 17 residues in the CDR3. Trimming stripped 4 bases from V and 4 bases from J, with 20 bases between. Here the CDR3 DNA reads TGCGCCAGCAGCCCCATCGCACTTAGGGTTGGAAATCAGCCCCAGCATTTT. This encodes CASSPIALRVGNQPQHF.

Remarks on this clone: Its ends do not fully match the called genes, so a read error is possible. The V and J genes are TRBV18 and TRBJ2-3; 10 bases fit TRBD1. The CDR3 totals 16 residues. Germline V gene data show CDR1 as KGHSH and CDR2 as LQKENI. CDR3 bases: TGTGCCAGCTCACCTTGGGAGACAGGGGGCACAGGTACGCAGTATTTT. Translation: CASSPWETGGTGTQYF.

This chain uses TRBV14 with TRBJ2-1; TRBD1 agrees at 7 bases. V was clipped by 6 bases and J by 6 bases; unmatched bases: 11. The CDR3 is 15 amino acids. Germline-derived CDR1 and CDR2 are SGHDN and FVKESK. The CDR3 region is CASRKQGTLLNEQFF. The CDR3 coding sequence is TGTGCCAGCAGAAAACAGGGGACCCTCCTCAATGAGCAGTTCTTC.

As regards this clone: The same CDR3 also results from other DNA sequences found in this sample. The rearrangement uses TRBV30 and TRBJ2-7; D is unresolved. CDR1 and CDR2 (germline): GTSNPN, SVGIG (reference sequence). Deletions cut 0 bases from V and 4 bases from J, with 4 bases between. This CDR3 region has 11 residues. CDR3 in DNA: TGTGCCTGGAGTGTAAGTTACGAGCAGTACTTC. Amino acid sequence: CAWSVSYEQYF.

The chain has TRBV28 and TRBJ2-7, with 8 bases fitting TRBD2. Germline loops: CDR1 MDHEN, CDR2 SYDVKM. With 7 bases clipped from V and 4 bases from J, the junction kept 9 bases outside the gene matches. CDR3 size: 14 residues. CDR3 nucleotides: TGTGCCAGCACCCCTCCCCAGCGGGAGTACGAGCAGTACTTC. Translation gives CASTPPQREYEQYF.

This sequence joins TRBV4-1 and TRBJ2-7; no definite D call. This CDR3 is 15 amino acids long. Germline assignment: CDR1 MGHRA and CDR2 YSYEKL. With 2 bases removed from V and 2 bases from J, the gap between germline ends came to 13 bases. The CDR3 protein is CASSQLGRPTYEQYF. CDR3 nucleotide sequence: TGCGCCAGCAGCCAATTGGGAAGACCGACCTACGAGCAGTACTTC.

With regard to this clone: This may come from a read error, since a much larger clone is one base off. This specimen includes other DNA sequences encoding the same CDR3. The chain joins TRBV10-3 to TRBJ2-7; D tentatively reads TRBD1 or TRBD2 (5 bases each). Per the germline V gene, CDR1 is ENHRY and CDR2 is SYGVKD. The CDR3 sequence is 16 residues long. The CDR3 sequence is CAISDPASGTQYEQYF. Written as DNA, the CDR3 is TGCGCCATCAGTGACCCAGCGTCCGGGACCCAATACGAGCAGTACTTC.

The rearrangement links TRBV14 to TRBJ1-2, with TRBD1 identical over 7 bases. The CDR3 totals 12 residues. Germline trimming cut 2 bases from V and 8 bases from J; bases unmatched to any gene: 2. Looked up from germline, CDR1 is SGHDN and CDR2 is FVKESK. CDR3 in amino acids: CASSQNRGGYTF. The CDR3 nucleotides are TGTGCCAGCAGCCAAAACAGGGGAGGCTACACCTTC.

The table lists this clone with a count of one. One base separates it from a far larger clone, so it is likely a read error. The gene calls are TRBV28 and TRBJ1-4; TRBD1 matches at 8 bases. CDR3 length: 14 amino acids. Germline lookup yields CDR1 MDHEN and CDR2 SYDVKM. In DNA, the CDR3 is TGTGCCAGCAGTGGGACAGGCTTTAATGAAAAACTGTCTTTT. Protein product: CASSGTGFNEKLSF.

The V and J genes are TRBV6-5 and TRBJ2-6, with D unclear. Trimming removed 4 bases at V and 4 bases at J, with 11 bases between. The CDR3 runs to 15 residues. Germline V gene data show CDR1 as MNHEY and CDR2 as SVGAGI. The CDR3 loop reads CASSSRLGGANVLTF. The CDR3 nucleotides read TGTGCCAGCAGTTCACGCCTGGGCGGGGCCAACGTCCTGACTTTC.

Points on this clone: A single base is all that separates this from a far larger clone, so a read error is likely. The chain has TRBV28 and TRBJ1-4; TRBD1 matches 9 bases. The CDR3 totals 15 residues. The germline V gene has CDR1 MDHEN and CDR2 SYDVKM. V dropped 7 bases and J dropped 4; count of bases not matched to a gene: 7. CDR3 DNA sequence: TGTGCCAGCAATACCCGGACAGGGGATAATGAAAAACTGTTTTTT. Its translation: CASNTRTGDNEKLFF.